A selection of T cell receptor beta chains follows, all from one sample in a study of cytomegalovirus exposure and HLA in healthy donors. The method was immunoSEQ multiplex PCR; TCRdb's version includes in-frame clones alone and lacks a portion of them. The profile shows around 200,000 clones, about 79% of them singletons. Sequenced: PBMCs. Receptors were obtained from a girl aged 2 to 9 in good health and CMV-seropositive. Both conserved end residues are trimmed from each CDR3.

j_gene | v_gene | CDR3aa
TRBJ2-1 | TRBV5-1 | ASSLARTSGRWDNEQF
TRBJ1-5 | TRBV14 | ASSRRTGGAYNQPQH
TRBJ2-1 | TRBV11-3 | ASSLGATGEHEQF
TRBJ1-1 | TRBV11-2 | ASSLDSDRNTEAF
TRBJ1-1 | TRBV7-9 | ASSLEQVNTEAF
TRBJ2-5 | TRBV5-1 | ASSFPGIQETQY
TRBJ2-1 | TRBV18 | ASSPSNEQF
TRBJ2-7 | TRBV6-5 | ASSSSAGTGYEQY
TRBJ2-1 | TRBV7-6 | ASSPLRREAYAYNEQF
TRBJ1-2 | TRBV19 | ASNTGQNYGYT
TRBJ2-7 | TRBV10-1 | ASSETGNLNEQY
TRBJ2-5 | TRBV27 | ASSFVVGGGIQETQY
TRBJ2-7 | TRBV7-3 | ASSPGDPYEQY
TRBJ2-1 | TRBV9 | ASSVATGTEQF
TRBJ2-4 | TRBV28 | ASSIQQGNIQY
TRBJ1-2 | TRBV9 | ASSAPLTGDEGYGYT
TRBJ2-5 | TRBV10-2 | ASRLAGQETQY
TRBJ2-1 | TRBV11-3 | ASSSQLAQGAYNEQF
TRBJ2-1 | TRBV11-2 | ASSLAGVSYNEQF
TRBJ2-7 | TRBV6-5 | ASSTRDRVSYEQY
TRBJ2-3 | TRBV5-5 | ASSLGGGRADTQY
TRBJ1-5 | TRBV25-1 | ASSGDREHQPQH
TRBJ1-2 | TRBV7-2 | ASSPRGPGQGYGYT
TRBJ2-7 | TRBV18 | ASSPSGQSYEQY
TRBJ1-1 | TRBV14 | ASSPLSGNEAF
TRBJ1-2 | TRBV5-6 | ASSSGVGYT
TRBJ2-7 | TRBV6-1 | AEASEQY
TRBJ1-5 | TRBV5-5 | ASSQTIFRGGSNQPQH
TRBJ1-2 | TRBV5-1 | ASSPLTGNYGYT
TRBJ1-1 | TRBV7-9 | SSSPLDREAF
TRBJ1-1 | TRBV21-1 | ASSLPLKLVEAEAF
TRBJ2-7 | TRBV19 | ASSIRNGGYEQY
TRBJ2-1 | TRBV19 | ASKVGTETYNEQF
TRBJ1-6 | TRBV2 | ASYRDRVSPLH
TRBJ2-5 | TRBV5-1 | ASSRTGVTETQY
TRBJ1-6 | TRBV4-1 | ASSHKQESSYNSPLH
TRBJ2-7 | TRBV11-3 | ASSLDLGGIRNYEQY
TRBJ2-1 | TRBV30 | AWMKGLRNEQF
TRBJ1-4 | TRBV27 | ASSSALGHEKLF
TRBJ2-7 | TRBV25-1 | ASSIGEGNEQY
TRBJ2-7 | TRBV5-1 | ASSPTGDRYEQY
TRBJ1-1 | TRBV7-8 | ASSFFGPEAF
TRBJ2-5 | TRBV15 | ATSRSSARETQY
TRBJ2-3 | TRBV11-1 | ASTPDRARADTQY
TRBJ2-7 | TRBV9 | ASSVGLAGQGEQY